These T cell receptor beta chains were read from a single sample in a study of response to subunit inactivated influenza vaccine. TCRdb analysed the RT-PCR reads with MiXCR anew, one entry per CDR3 protein. The table shows about 540,000 distinct CDR3 sequences, with under 25% occurring only once. This sample was also put to use in a study of T cells expressing NK-cell markers.

The sequencing here drew on CD4+ T cells sorted from PBMCs, taken 11 to 12 days after vaccination. These receptors were collected from a man aged 50-59 years who received an inactivated influenza vaccine. CDR3s include the opening cysteine and the closing phenylalanine or tryptophan. The D gene is left open where the match is weak. Some rows mark clone size as missing; the rest say once, few, many or name a class of expanded clone.

TRBJ1-5 TRBV6-2/TRBV6-3 TRBD1 . TGTGCCAGCAGTTACCGGAAAGACAGGGGAGGTCAGCCCCAGCATTTT CASSYRKDRGGQPQHF
TRBJ2-5 TRBV12-3/TRBV12-4 . . TGTGCCAGCAGTACCGGGACAAAAGAGACCCAGTACTTC CASSTGTKETQYF
TRBJ1-4 TRBV18 . . TGTGCCAGCGCGCGTTCAACTAATGAAAAACTGTTTTTT CASARSTNEKLFF
TRBJ2-2 TRBV29-1 . many TGCAGCGTCCGGAACACCGGGGAGCTGTTTTTT CSVRNTGELFF
TRBJ2-1 TRBV28 . few TGTGCCAGCAGTTTTTCGCAGGGAGAGTTCTTC CASSFSQGEFF
TRBJ1-2 TRBV2 . . TGTGCCAGCAGTGACCTCGGGTCCGTTGGCTACACCTTC CASSDLGSVGYTF
TRBJ2-2 TRBV28 TRBD1 . TGTGCCAGCATAAGACAGGGGTACGCCGGGGAGCTGTTTTTT CASIRQGYAGELFF
TRBJ2-5 TRBV20-1 . few TGCAGTGCTAGGGGTGAATGGTATACCCAGTACTTC CSARGEWYTQYF
TRBJ2-1 TRBV18 TRBD2 . TGTGCCAGCTCAGTTGGACTAGCGGGGACAGGCAATGAGCAGTTCTTC CASSVGLAGTGNEQFF
TRBJ2-1 TRBV20-1 TRBD2 few TGCAGTGCTCCGGGACTAGCCGGCGATGAGCAGTTCTTC CSAPGLAGDEQFF
TRBJ2-1 TRBV7-2 . . TGTGCCAGCAGCTTAGCCTTTGAGCAGTTCTTC CASSLAFEQFF
TRBJ2-7 TRBV2 . few TGTGCCAGCAGTGAAGTGCCGGGGCCCTCAGGTGATGGCGAGCAGTACTTC CASSEVPGPSGDGEQYF
TRBJ2-3 TRBV12-3/TRBV12-4 . . TGTGCCAGCAGTCCCCTGGGGGGCGGGGCCCGGGATACGCAGTATTTT CASSPLGGGARDTQYF
TRBJ2-3 TRBV7-2 TRBD2 . TGTGCCAGCAGCTTTCGGACTAGCGGGTCAGATACGCAGTATTTT CASSFRTSGSDTQYF
TRBJ1-5 TRBV28 TRBD1 . TGTGCCAGCAGTTTCCGGGACAGGGTTAGCAATCAGCCCCAGCATTTT CASSFRDRVSNQPQHF